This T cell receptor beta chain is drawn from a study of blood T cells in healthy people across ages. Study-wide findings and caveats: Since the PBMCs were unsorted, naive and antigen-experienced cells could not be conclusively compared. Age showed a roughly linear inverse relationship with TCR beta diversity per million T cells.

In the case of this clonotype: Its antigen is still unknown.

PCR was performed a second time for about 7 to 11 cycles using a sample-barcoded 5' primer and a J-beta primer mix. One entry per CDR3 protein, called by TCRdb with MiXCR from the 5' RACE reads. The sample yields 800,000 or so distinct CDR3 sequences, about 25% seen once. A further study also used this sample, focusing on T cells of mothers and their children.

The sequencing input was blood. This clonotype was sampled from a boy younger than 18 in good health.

CDR3 residues: CASSYNRDSGLSHEQYF. The CDR3 nucleotides read TGTGCCAGCAGTTACAATAGGGACAGTGGGCTTTCTCACGAGCAGTACTTC. V usage is TRBV6-5 and J usage is TRBJ2-7; 7 bases line up with TRBD1. With V trimmed by 2 bases and J by 5 bases, 15 bases remained unmatched. There are 17 residues in the CDR3. Germline V CDR1 and CDR2: MNHEY, SVGAGI.